Below, 23 T cell receptor beta chains from the same sample are listed, as sequenced in a study of blood T cell repertoires in COVID-19. Sequencing used immunoSEQ multiplex PCR; TCRdb keeps in-frame clones, though not all of them. The sample shows about 190,000 clones, about 88% of them seen only once. The sequenced sample was peripheral blood. The receptors stem from a man under 40 with acute or convalescent COVID-19.

This rearrangement joins TRBV5-1 to TRBJ1-6; D remains ambiguous. Germline CDR1 reads SGHRS; CDR2 reads YFSETQ. The V end was cut by 0 bases, the J end by 9 bases, with 13 bases between. The CDR3 consists of 15 residues. In nucleotides, the CDR3 is TGCGCCAGCAGCTTGGCCACGGGTCGTGGTTCACCCCTCCACTTT. The encoded protein is CASSLATGRGSPLHF. The whole variable domain, filled in from reference TRBV5-1 and TRBJ1-6, reads KAGVTQTPRYLIKTRGQQVTLSCSPISGHRSVSWYQQTPGQGLQFLFEYFSETQRNKGNFPGRFSGRQFSNSRSEMNVSTLELGDSALYLCASSLATGRGSPLHFGNGTRLTVT.

The rearrangement links TRBV6-6 to TRBJ1-4, with 10 bases identical to TRBD1. This CDR3 has 16 residues. Unmatched junction bases numbered 10, after V lost 6 bases and J lost 6 bases. The germline CDR1 and CDR2 sequences are MNHNY and SVGAGI (reference sequence). The CDR3 loop reads CASRKDRGENDEKLFF. The CDR3 DNA reads as TGTGCCAGCAGAAAGGACAGGGGGGAGAATGATGAAAAACTGTTTTTT.

The chain employs TRBV28 and TRBJ2-1; 8 nucleotides agree with TRBD2. V lost 4 bases to trimming and J lost 4 bases; unmatched junction nucleotides: 12. Germline V CDR1 and CDR2: MDHEN, SYDVKM. The CDR3 loop spans 17 amino acids. Here the CDR3 reads CASSYLGGGRPYNEQFF. In nucleotides, the CDR3 is TGTGCCAGCAGTTATCTTGGGGGCGGGAGGCCATACAATGAGCAGTTCTTC. Full variable domain (outside the CDR3, taken from reference TRBV28 and TRBJ2-1): DVKVTQSSRYLVKRTGEKVFLECVQDMDHENMFWYRQDPGLGLRLIYFSYDVKMKEKGDIPEGYSVSREKKERFSLILESASTNQTSMYLCASSYLGGGRPYNEQFFGPGTRLTVL.

CDR3 sequence (DNA): TGTGCCAGCAGTCCAGGGGGCGATTCACCCCTCCACTTT. Encoded protein: CASSPGGDSPLHF. This sequence joins TRBV5-4 and TRBJ1-6; 8 bases agree with TRBD1. With V trimmed by 5 bases and J by 8 bases, 3 bases remained unmatched. CDR1 is SGHNT, CDR2 YYREEE, per germline (reference sequence). This CDR3 is 13 amino acids long.

V gene TRBV5-1 combines with J gene TRBJ2-7; possibly TRBD1 for D (6 bases). Trimming left V 3 bases short and J 2 bases short, with 12 bases between. This CDR3 has 14 amino acids. Germline V lookup: CDR1 SGHRS, CDR2 YFSETQ. The CDR3 coding sequence is TGCGCCAGCAGCTGGGGGCAGGCTCCCTACGAGCAGTACTTC. Translation gives CASSWGQAPYEQYF.

The gene calls are TRBV28 and TRBJ2-7, with 10 bases lining up with TRBD1. The V segment lost 5 bases and the J segment 4 bases; nucleotides outside the gene matches: 11. There are 16 residues in the CDR3. Germline V gene data show CDR1 as MDHEN and CDR2 as SYDVKM. The CDR3 DNA is TGTGCCAGCAGTACACCGGGACAGGGGTGGCCGTACGAGCAGTACTTC. It codes for CASSTPGQGWPYEQYF.

The rearrangement uses TRBV28 and TRBJ2-1; D is uncertain. The CDR3 is 12 amino acids. Per the germline V gene, CDR1 is MDHEN and CDR2 is SYDVKM. Trimming cost V 5 bases and J 6 bases, with 8 bases left between them. The CDR3 protein is CASSLLINEQFF. The CDR3 DNA follows: TGTGCCAGCAGTCTCCTAATCAATGAGCAGTTCTTC.

The chain carries TRBV6-5 and TRBJ1-5, with 9 bases that match TRBD1. The CDR3 is made up of 15 amino acids. Germline lookup yields CDR1 MNHEY and CDR2 SVGAGI. Trimming took 5 bases from V and 5 from J; bases not matched to a gene: 7. The CDR3 DNA sequence: TGTGCCAGCAGTAGGGACAGGGCCCTATATCAGCCCCAGCATTTT. Translated: CASSRDRALYQPQHF.

This clone is a singleton in its sample. The chain has TRBV5-4 and TRBJ2-5; TRBD2 matches 11 bases. The junction had 7 bases not matched to a gene; V was cut back by 3 bases and J by 3 bases. CDR3 size: 16 residues. Germline V gene lookup returns CDR1 SGHNT and CDR2 YYREEE (reference sequence). This CDR3 reads CASSSPMTSGKETQYF. CDR3 DNA: TGTGCCAGCAGCTCCCCAATGACTAGCGGGAAAGAGACCCAGTACTTC.

The chain recombines TRBV5-1 with TRBJ2-3; D possibly corresponds to TRBD1 (6 bases). Trimming stripped 9 bases from V and 3 bases from J, with 14 bases between. This CDR3 has 13 residues. The germline V gene has CDR1 SGHRS and CDR2 YFSETQ. The CDR3 loop reads CATRGGVTDTQYF. The CDR3 region has the DNA TGCGCCACCAGAGGGGGAGTAACAGATACGCAGTATTTT.

This chain uses TRBV3-1 (or the pseudogene TRBV3-2) with TRBJ2-7, with TRBD2 as a possible D gene (5 bases). V lost 3 bases and J lost 0, with 9 bases in between. The CDR3 totals 14 residues. Germline V gene sequence: CDR1 LGHDT, CDR2 YNNKEL (reference sequence). This CDR3 is CASSHGLSSYEQYF. In DNA form, the CDR3 reads TGTGCCAGCAGCCACGGACTCTCCTCCTACGAGCAGTACTTC.

The chain couples TRBV18 to TRBJ1-2; 8 nucleotides line up with TRBD1. This CDR3 contains 15 residues. Germline V CDR1 and CDR2: KGHSH, LQKENI. V gave up 6 bases and J gave up 4 bases; unmatched junction bases: 10. The chain's CDR3 is CASSLFPGTGYGYTF. The CDR3 DNA reads as TGTGCCAGCTCTCTTTTCCCCGGGACAGGCTATGGCTACACCTTC.

The chain combines TRBV5-1 with TRBJ2-3; D is unresolved. The V and J ends lost 4 bases and 2 bases respectively, with 17 bases between them. The CDR3 contains 16 residues. CDR1 is SGHRS, CDR2 YFSETQ, per germline. The CDR3 DNA reads TGCGCCAGCAGCCCCCAGTTAACTACCACCACAGATACGCAGTATTTT. Its translation: CASSPQLTTTTDTQYF.

The chain uses TRBV27 and TRBJ1-6, with TRBD1 identical over 7 bases. There are 14 residues in the CDR3. Trimming at V came to 2 bases and at J to 10 bases, leaving 5 bases not matched to a gene. The germline V gene encodes CDR1 MNHEY and CDR2 SMNVEV (reference sequence). This CDR3 is CASSLGQAGSPLHF. CDR3 DNA: TGTGCCAGCAGTTTAGGACAGGCAGGATCACCCCTCCACTTT.

The rearrangement uses TRBV5-1 and TRBJ2-7; 12 nucleotides line up with TRBD1. V was clipped by 4 bases and J by 5 bases; unmatched bases: 4. Per germline, CDR1 SGHRS and CDR2 YFSETQ. CDR3 length equals 14 residues. CDR3 DNA sequence: TGCGCCAGCAGCCCGGGACAGGGGGCTGACGAGCAGTACTTC. It encodes CASSPGQGADEQYF.

J is TRBJ1-2 and V is TRBV19, with D possibly TRBD1 on 5 matching bases. With 4 bases removed from V and 3 bases from J, the gap between germline ends came to 15 bases. The germline V gene has CDR1 LNHDA and CDR2 SQIVND (reference sequence). The CDR3 sequence is 15 residues long. CDR3 amino acids: CASSTARQPHYGYTF. As DNA, the CDR3 is TGTGCCAGTAGTACCGCCCGACAGCCTCACTATGGCTACACCTTC.

CDR3 in DNA: TGTGCCAGCAGTCATACAGGGAGAACTGAAGCTTTCTTT. Translated: CASSHTGRTEAFF. The rearrangement joins TRBV5-5 to TRBJ1-1; D perhaps matches TRBD1 (6 bases). CDR3 length equals 13 residues. Trimming shortened V by 5 bases and J by 5 bases, and 13 bases separated the two germline ends. Germline-derived CDR1 and CDR2 are SGHKS and YYEKEE (reference sequence).

On this clone itself: The sample has other DNA sequences that encode this CDR3 too. The CDR3 loop reads CASSVGQNYGYTF. CDR3 coding DNA: TGTGCCAGCAGCGTAGGGCAGAACTATGGCTACACCTTC. The rearrangement joins TRBV9 to TRBJ1-2; D gene unclear. CDR1 SGDLS and CDR2 YYNGEE come from the germline V gene. This CDR3 comprises 13 residues. Trimming took 0 bases from V and 2 from J, leaving 5 bases between them.

V and J are TRBV27 and TRBJ2-3; 8 bases are shared with TRBD1. Germline V gene data show CDR1 as MNHEY and CDR2 as SMNVEV (reference sequence). CDR3 size: 16 residues. J gave up 3 bases and V 6 bases, and 11 bases lay outside the gene matches. The CDR3: CASSRQGTYQTDTQYF. The CDR3 DNA follows: TGTGCCAGCAGCCGACAGGGGACTTATCAAACAGATACGCAGTATTTT.

The chain links TRBV3-1 (or the pseudogene TRBV3-2) to TRBJ1-5; 7 bases match TRBD1. The CDR3 has 14 residues. Germline V gene data show CDR1 as LGHDT and CDR2 as YNNKEL (reference sequence). V lost 3 bases to trimming and J lost 6 bases; unmatched junction nucleotides: 5. CDR3 coding DNA: TGTGCCAGCAGCCAGGGACGACAGGGTCAGCCCCAGCATTTT. Amino acids: CASSQGRQGQPQHF.

The chain uses TRBV6-5 and TRBJ1-4; D not certain. The V end was cut by 10 bases, the J end by 0 bases, with 12 bases between. The CDR3 extends over 14 amino acids. Germline V gene data show CDR1 as MNHEY and CDR2 as SVGAGI. The CDR3 sequence is CATTLRATNEKLFF. CDR3 DNA sequence: TGTGCCACCACCCTAAGAGCAACTAATGAAAAACTGTTTTTT.

CDR3 residues: CAISERGGLNTEAFF. In nucleotides, the CDR3 is TGTGCCATCAGTGAGCGAGGAGGCTTGAACACTGAAGCTTTCTTT. V gene TRBV10-3 combines with J gene TRBJ1-1; D gene unclear. Germline V gives CDR1 ENHRY, CDR2 SYGVKD. There are 15 residues in the CDR3. The ends were cut back, 2 bases at V and 0 bases at J, with 10 bases in the middle.

This clone was counted once. The rearrangement uses TRBV12-5 and TRBJ2-7; tentative D call: TRBD2 (5 bases). Germline V gene sequence: CDR1 LGHNT, CDR2 FRNRAP. V lost 2 bases and J 3 bases, leaving 17 bases between the germline ends. This CDR3 has 16 residues. CDR3 protein: CASGLRGGGMVYEQYF. The CDR3 nucleotides are TGTGCTAGTGGTTTGAGAGGAGGTGGGATGGTCTACGAGCAGTACTTC.